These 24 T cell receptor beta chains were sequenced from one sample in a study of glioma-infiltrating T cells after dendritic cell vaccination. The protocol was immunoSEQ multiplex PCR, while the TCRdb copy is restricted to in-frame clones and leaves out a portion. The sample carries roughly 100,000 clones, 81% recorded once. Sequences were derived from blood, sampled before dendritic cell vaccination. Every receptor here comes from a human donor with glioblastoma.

The chain's CDR3 is CAWSVQGVYEQYF. The CDR3 DNA sequence: TGTGCCTGGAGTGTACAGGGGGTCTACGAGCAGTACTTC. The chain is built from TRBV30 and TRBJ2-7, with TRBD1 identical over 8 bases. The CDR3 extends over 13 amino acids. The germline CDR1 and CDR2 sequences are GTSNPN and SVGIG (reference sequence). J lost 3 bases, V lost 0 bases, and 1 base had no gene match.

The CDR3 bases are TGTGCCAGCAGCATTGGGAGGGCCATGAACACTGAAGCTTTCTTT. Its translation: CASSIGRAMNTEAFF. The V gene is TRBV21-1, the J gene TRBJ1-1. TRBV21-1 is a pseudogene locus. The CDR3 has 15 residues.

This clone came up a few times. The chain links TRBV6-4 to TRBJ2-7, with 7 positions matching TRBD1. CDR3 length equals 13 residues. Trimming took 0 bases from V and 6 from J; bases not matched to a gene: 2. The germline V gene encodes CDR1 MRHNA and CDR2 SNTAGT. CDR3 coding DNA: TGTGCCAGCAGTGACTCGGACAGGTCCGAGCAGTACTTC. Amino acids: CASSDSDRSEQYF.

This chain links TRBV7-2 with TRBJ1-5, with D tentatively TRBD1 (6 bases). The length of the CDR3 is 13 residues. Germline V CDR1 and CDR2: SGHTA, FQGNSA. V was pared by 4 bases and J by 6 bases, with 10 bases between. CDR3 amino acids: CASSSDRLQPQHF. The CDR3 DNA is TGTGCCAGCAGCTCCGACAGGCTTCAGCCCCAGCATTTT.

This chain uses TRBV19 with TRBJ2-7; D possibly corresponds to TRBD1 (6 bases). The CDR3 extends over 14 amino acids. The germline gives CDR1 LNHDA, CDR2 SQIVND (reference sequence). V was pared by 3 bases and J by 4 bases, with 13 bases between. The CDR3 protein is CASSISFQGYEQYF. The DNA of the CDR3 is TGTGCCAGTAGTATCTCGTTCCAGGGGTACGAGCAGTACTTC.

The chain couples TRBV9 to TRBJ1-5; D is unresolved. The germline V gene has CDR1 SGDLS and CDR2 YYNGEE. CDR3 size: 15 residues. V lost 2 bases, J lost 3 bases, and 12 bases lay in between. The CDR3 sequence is CASSVAPGLNQPQHF. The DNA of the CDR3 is TGTGCCAGCAGCGTGGCACCTGGGCTCAATCAGCCCCAGCATTTT.

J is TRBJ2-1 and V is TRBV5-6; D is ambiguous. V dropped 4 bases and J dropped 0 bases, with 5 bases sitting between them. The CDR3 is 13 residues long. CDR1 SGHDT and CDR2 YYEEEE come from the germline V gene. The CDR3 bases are TGTGCCAGCAGCCAGCGCTCCTACAATGAGCAGTTCTTC. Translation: CASSQRSYNEQFF.

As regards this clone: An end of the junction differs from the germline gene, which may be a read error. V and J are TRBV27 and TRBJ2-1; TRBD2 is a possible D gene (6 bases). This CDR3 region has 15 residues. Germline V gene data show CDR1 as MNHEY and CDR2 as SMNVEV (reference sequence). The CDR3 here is CVSSRQIFGGNEQFF. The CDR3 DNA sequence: TGTGTCAGCAGCCGCCAGATATTCGGGGGCAATGAGCAGTTCTTC.

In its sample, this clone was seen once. CDR3 region: CASSLEDSLNQPQHF. The CDR3 DNA follows: TGCGCCAGCAGCTTGGAGGACAGCCTCAATCAGCCCCAGCATTTT. V usage is TRBV5-1 and J usage is TRBJ1-5; D is possibly TRBD1 (6 bases). V lost 0 bases and J 3 bases, leaving 10 bases between the germline ends. This CDR3 has 15 amino acids. Germline V lookup: CDR1 SGHRS, CDR2 YFSETQ.

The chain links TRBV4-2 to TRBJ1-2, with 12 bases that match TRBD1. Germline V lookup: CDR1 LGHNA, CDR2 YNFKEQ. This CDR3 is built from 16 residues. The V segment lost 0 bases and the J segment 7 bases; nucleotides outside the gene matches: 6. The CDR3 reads CASSQESGTGGAGYTF. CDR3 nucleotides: TGTGCCAGCAGCCAAGAGTCAGGGACAGGGGGCGCTGGCTACACCTTC.

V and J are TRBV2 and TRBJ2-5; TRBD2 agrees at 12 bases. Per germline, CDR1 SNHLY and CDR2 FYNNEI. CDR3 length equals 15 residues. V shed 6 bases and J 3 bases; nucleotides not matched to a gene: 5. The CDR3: CASRWTSGEEETQYF. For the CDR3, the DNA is TGTGCCAGCAGGTGGACTAGCGGGGAAGAAGAGACCCAGTACTTC. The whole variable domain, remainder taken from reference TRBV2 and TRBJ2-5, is EPEVTQTPSHQVTQMGQEVILRCVPISNHLYFYWYRQILGQKVEFLVSFYNNEISEKSEIFDDQFSVERPDGSNFTLKIRSTKLEDSAMYFCASRWTSGEEETQYFGPGTRLLVL.

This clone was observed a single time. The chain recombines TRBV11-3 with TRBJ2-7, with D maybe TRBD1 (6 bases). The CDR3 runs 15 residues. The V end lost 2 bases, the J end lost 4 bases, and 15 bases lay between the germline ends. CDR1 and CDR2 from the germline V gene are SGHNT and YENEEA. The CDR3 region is CASSLQGHRGYEQYF. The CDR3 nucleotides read TGTGCCAGCAGCTTACAGGGACATAGAGGATACGAGCAGTACTTC.

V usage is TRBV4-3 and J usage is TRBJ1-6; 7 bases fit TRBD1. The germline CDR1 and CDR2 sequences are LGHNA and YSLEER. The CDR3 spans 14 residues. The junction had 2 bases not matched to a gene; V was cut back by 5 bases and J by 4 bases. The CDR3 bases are TGCGCCAGCAGCACGGGACAGTATAATTCACCCCTCCACTTT. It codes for CASSTGQYNSPLHF.

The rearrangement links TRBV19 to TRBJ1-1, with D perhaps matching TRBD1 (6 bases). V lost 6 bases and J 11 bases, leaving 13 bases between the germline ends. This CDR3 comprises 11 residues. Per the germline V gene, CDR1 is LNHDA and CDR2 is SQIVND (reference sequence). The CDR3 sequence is CASRTGTSAFF. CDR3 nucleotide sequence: TGTGCCAGTAGGACAGGTACCTCGGCTTTCTTT.

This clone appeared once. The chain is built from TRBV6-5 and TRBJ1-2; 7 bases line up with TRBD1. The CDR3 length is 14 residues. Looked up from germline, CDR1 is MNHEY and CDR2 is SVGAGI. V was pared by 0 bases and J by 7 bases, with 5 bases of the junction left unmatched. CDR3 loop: CASSYSGRGAGYTF. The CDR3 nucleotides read TGTGCCAGCAGTTACTCGGGCAGGGGGGCTGGCTACACCTTC.

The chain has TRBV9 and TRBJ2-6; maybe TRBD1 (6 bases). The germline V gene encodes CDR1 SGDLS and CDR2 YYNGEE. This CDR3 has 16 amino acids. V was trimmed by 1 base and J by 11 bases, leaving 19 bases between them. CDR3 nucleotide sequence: TGTGCCAGCAGCGTATCCCCCACTGCCCGACAGGACGTCCTGACTTTC. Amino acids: CASSVSPTARQDVLTF.

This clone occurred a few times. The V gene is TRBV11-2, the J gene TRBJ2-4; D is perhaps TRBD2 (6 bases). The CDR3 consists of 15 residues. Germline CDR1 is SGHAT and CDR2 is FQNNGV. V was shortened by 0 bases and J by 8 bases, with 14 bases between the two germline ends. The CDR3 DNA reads TGTGCCAGCAGCTTAGAGTTGGGCAGGGAGGACATTCAGTACTTC. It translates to CASSLELGREDIQYF.

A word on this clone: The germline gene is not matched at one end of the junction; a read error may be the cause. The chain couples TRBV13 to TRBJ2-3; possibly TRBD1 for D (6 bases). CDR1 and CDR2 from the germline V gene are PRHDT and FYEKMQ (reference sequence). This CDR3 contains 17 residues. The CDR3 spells CASSLAHSGSGADTQYF. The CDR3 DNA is TGTGCCAGCAGTTTAGCCCACTCGGGATCAGGGGCAGATACGCAGTATTTT.

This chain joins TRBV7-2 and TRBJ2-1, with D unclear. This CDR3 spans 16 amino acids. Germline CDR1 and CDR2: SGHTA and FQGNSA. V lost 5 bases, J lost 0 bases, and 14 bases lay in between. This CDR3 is CASSLTRGRSYNEQFF. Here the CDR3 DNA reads TGTGCCAGCAGCCTCACACGAGGCCGCTCCTACAATGAGCAGTTCTTC.

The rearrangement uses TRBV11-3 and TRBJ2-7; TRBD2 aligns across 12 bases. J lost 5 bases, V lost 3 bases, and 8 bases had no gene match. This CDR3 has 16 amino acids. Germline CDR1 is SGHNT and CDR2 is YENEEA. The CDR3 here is CASSFITSGGYDEQYF. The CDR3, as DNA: TGTGCCAGCAGCTTTATTACTAGCGGGGGGTACGACGAGCAGTACTTC.

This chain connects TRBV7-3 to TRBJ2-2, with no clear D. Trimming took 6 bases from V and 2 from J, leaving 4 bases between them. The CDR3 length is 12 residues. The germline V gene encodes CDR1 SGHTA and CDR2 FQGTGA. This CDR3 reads CASSSNTGELFF. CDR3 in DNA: TGTGCCAGCAGTAGCAACACCGGGGAGCTGTTTTTT.

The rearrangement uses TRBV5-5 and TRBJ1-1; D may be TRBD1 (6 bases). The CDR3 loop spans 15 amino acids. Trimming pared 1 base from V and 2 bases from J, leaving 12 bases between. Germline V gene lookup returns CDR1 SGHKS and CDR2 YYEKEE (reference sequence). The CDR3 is CASSLTGTRNTEAFF. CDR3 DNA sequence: TGTGCCAGCAGCTTGACCGGGACACGTAACACTGAAGCTTTCTTT.

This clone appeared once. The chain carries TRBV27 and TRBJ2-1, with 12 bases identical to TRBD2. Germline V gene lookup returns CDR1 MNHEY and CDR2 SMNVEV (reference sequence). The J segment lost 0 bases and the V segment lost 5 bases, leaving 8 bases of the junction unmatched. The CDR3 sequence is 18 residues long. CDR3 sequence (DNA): TGTGCCAGCAGTGCCCGATCGACTAGCGGGGGCTCCTACAATGAGCAGTTCTTC. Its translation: CASSARSTSGGSYNEQFF.

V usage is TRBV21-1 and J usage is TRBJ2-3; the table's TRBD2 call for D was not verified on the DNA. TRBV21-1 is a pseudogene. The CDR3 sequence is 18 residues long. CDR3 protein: CASSKASSGGKVTDTQYF. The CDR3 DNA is TGTGCCAGCAGCAAAGCATCTAGCGGGGGGAAGGTGACAGATACGCAGTATTTT.